This TCR beta chain came from a study of shared clonotypes between healthy human individuals. Whole-study findings and limits: Only blood was sampled; tissue repertoires likely differ. What naive subsets generally showed was a larger estimated richness than memory subsets showed.

The donors, healthy adults who were HIV-negative, had experienced no recent acute infections or vaccinations. The donors, all of them Caucasian adults, lived in Nashville, Tennessee. Comments on this clone: Antigen unknown.

Clones were sequenced by immunoSEQ multiplex PCR, and TCRdb holds only the in-frame ones, with some missing. The sample records about 110,000 clones, around 65% being singletons. The V gene's germline CDR1 is SGDLS and CDR2 YYNGEE. This CDR3 spans 16 amino acids. The trim removed 0 bases at V and 8 bases at J, leaving 10 bases unmatched. The sequence was obtained from a woman aged 25 to 39 in good health. This rearrangement joins TRBV9 to TRBJ2-2, with 7 bases fitting TRBD1. The sample comprised memory CD8+ T cells sorted from blood. Subset: CD45RO+ cells pooled with CCR7-negative TemRA cells. CDR3 loop: CASSVGIGGEAGELFF. The CDR3 DNA reads TGTGCCAGCAGCGTAGGGATAGGGGGCGAGGCTGGGGAGCTGTTTTTT. The variable domain in full, with the rest retrieved from reference TRBV9 and TRBJ2-2, is DSGVTQTPKHLITATGQRVTLRCSPRSGDLSVYWYQQSLDQGLQFLIQYYNGEERAKGNILERFSAQQFPDLHSELNLSSLELGDSALYFCASSVGIGGEAGELFFGEGSRLTVL.